This T cell receptor beta chain is from a study of blood T cell repertoires in COVID-19. About the research overall: Whether acute or convalescent, the COVID-19 samples came from the United States, Italy and Spain. T cells, B-cell-depleted T cells, or PBMCs supplied cDNA or gDNA.

With respect to this clone: One base away lies a much larger clone, so this may be a sequencing read error. Other DNA sequences from this sample encode an identical CDR3 as well.

Authors' analysis steps: By means of reference gene primer amplification, nucleated cell counts were estimated. Method: immunoSEQ multiplex PCR; TCRdb's copy keeps in-frame clones and lacks some. The D gene and trimming were derived from the DNA, and the V and J assignments and clone size from that table. The sample lists under 70,000 clones; about 86% were seen once. This CDR3 spans 14 amino acids. Germline CDR1 reads WSHSY; CDR2 reads SAAADI. With 3 bases removed from V and 1 base from J, the gap between germline ends came to 6 bases. Sequenced: peripheral blood. The receptor comes from a man aged 50-60 years with acute or convalescent COVID-19. The V gene is TRBV10-2, the J gene TRBJ2-2; maybe TRBD2 (5 bases). The CDR3 nucleotides read TGCGCCAGCAGTGACGGAGGGAACACCGGGGAGCTGTTTTTT. Translating it yields CASSDGGNTGELFF.